The present T cell receptor beta chain was sequenced within a study of yellow fever vaccine responses in identical twins. Whole-study results and caveats: In identical twins, vaccine T cell responses appeared partly shared and partly individual.

One entry per CDR3 protein results from TCRdb running MiXCR on the RT-PCR reads. This table has approximately 1,300 distinct CDR3 sequences, roughly nine tenths appearing once. With regard to this clonotype: Its matching antigen is unknown.

The germline gives CDR1 MNHEY, CDR2 SVGAGI. This CDR3 has 16 residues. Trimming took off 0 bases at V and 1 base at J, with 12 bases between the two ends. Source: T cells from blood (PBMCs), unsorted or a sorted subset (not recorded which), taken before or after yellow fever vaccination (not recorded which). This chain uses TRBV6-5 with TRBJ1-1, with no clear D. This TCR came from a woman under 30 who received the yellow fever vaccine. This chain's CDR3 is CASSYSILLRNTEAFF. The DNA of the CDR3 is TGTGCCAGCAGTTACTCGATTTTACTTCGGAACACTGAAGCTTTCTTT.